The sample holds many counts of the clone carrying this T cell receptor (beta chain). Its specificity is unknown. Treatment indicated: PENTA 11 planned treatment interruption arm or continuous ART arm. The data were obtained in a study of HIV-infected children after antiretroviral therapy interruption. Study background: Four children interrupted treatment; four stayed on continuous treatment. Weeks 0, 12, interruption end (24 or 48), and about 3 years post-study gave interruption-arm samples. Overall study findings and caveats: After treatment interruption started, naive CD4+ CDR3 overlap across time points dropped.

Trimming cost V 9 bases and J 5 bases; bases outside gene matches: 13. Germline values: CDR1 MDHEN, CDR2 SYDVKM. The CDR3 length is 15 residues. Unique molecular identifiers were included in an RNA-based 3' RACE TCR library. TCRdb used MiXCR to reprocess the 3' RACE reads, holding one entry per CDR3 protein. The sample has more than 40,000 distinct CDR3 sequences, 4.3% seen once; the top ten hold 0.6% to 0.85%. The sample in question was CD45RA+ CD4+ T cells from PBMCs, pooled from several time points, obtained from a donor given antiretroviral therapy, either interrupted or continuous. As for subset: naive CD4+ CD45RA+ CD45RO- T cells. The TCR was taken from a pool of human donors with HIV. This chain connects TRBV28 to TRBJ2-5, with 9 bases aligning to TRBD1. The DNA of the CDR3 is TGTGCCAGTACGGACTCCGGGACAGGGCGGGAGACCCAGTACTTC. Its protein is CASTDSGTGRETQYF.